The sequence of this TCR beta chain was determined in a study of blood T cell repertoires in COVID-19. On the study more broadly: Acute-phase and convalescent COVID-19 samples originated in the United States, Italy and Spain.

This CDR3 region has 12 residues. The germline V and J ends were trimmed by 5 bases and 0 bases, with 2 bases remaining between them. CDR1 is LNHNV, CDR2 YYDKDF, per germline (reference sequence). Seattle-derived patients entered the study during active infection and were followed longitudinally. In the authors' workflow: Amplified reference gene primers provided the basis for estimating nucleated cell counts. The table came from immunoSEQ multiplex PCR; TCRdb's copy has only in-frame clones and leaves some out. That table furnishes V, J and clone size, whereas the DNA furnished D and trimming. Seen here are approximately 460,000 clones, 75% to 90% observed once, and the top ten hold roughly 0.9%. Remarks on this clone: In the same sample, other DNA sequences code for this CDR3.

This receptor was taken from a man aged 18-30 years with COVID-19, enrolled during active disease. Input material: peripheral blood. The chain links TRBV15 to TRBJ1-3, with unresolved D. CDR3 sequence: CATSYSGNTIYF. In DNA form, the CDR3 reads TGTGCCACCAGCTACTCTGGAAACACCATATATTTT.